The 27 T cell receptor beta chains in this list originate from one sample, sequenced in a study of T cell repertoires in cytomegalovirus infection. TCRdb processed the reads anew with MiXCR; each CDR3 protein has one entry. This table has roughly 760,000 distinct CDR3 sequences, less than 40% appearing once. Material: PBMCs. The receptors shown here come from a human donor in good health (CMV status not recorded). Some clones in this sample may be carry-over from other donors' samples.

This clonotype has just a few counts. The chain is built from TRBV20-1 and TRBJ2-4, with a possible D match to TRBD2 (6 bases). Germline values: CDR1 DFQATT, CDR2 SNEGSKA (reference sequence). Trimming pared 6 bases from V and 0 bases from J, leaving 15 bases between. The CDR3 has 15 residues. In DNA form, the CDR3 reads TGCAGTGCCCGACCGGGACTCTCAGCCAAAAACATTCAGTACTTC. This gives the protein CSARPGLSAKNIQYF.

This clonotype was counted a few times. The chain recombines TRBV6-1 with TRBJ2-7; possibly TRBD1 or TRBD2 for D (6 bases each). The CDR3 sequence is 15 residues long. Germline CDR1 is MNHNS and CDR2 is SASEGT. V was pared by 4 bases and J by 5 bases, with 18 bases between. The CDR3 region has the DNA TGTGCCAGCAGTGTCAAGAGTAGGGGGGTTAACGAGCAGTACTTC. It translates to CASSVKSRGVNEQYF.

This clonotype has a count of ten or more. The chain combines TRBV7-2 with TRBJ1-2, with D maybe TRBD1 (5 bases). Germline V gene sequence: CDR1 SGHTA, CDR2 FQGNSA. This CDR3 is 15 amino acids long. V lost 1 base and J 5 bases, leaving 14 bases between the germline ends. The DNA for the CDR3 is TGTGCCAGCAGCTTAGGGCGTCCCGAGGGGTATGGCTACACCTTC. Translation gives CASSLGRPEGYGYTF.

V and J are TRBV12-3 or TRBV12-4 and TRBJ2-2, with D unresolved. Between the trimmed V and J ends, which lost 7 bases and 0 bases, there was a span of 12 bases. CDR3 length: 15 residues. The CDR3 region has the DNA TGTGCCAGCACCACTGGCGGTGCGAACACCGGGGAGCTGTTTTTT. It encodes CASTTGGANTGELFF.

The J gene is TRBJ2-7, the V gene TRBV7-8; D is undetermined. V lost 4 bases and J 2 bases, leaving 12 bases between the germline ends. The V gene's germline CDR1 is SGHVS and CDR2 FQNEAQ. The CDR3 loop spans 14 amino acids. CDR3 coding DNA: TGTGCCAGCAGCTCCGTAATCTTTACCTACGAGCAGTACTTC. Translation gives CASSSVIFTYEQYF.

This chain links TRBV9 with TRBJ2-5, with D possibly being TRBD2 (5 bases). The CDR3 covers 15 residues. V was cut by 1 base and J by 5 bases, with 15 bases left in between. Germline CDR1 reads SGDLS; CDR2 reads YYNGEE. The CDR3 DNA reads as TGTGCCAGCAGCGTACTCGCCGGGAATCGGGAGACCCAGTACTTC. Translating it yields CASSVLAGNRETQYF.

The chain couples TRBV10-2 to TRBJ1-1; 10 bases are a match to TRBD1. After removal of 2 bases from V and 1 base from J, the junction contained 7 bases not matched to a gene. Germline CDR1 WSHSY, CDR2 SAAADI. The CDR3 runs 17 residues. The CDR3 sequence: CASSEPDRGLGNTEAFF. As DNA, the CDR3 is TGCGCCAGCAGTGAGCCCGACAGGGGGCTCGGGAACACTGAAGCTTTCTTT.

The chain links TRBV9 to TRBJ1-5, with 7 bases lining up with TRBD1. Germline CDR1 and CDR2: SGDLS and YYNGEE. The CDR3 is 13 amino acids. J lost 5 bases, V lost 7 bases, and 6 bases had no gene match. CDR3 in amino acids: CASGRDSYQPQHF. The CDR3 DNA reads TGTGCCAGCGGCAGGGACAGCTATCAGCCCCAGCATTTT.

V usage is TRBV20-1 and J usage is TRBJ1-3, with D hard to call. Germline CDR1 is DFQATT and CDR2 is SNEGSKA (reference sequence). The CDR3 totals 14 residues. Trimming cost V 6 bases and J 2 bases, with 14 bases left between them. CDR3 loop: CSASSVLAGNTIYF. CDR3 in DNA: TGCAGTGCCTCGAGCGTCTTAGCTGGAAACACCATATATTTT.

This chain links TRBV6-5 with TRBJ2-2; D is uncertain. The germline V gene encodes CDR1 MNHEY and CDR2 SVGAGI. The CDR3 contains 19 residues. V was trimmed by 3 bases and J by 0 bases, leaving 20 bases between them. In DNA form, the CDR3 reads TGTGCCAGCAGTTATTTACCAGATTTACCGCCTGCGAACACCGGGGAGCTGTTTTTT. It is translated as CASSYLPDLPPANTGELFF.

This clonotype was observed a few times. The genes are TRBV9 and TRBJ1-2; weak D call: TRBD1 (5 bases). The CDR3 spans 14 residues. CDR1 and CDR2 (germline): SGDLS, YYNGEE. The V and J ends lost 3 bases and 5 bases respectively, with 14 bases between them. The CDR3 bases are TGTGCCAGCAGCGGATACGGGACGGAGTATGGCTACACCTTC. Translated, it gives CASSGYGTEYGYTF.

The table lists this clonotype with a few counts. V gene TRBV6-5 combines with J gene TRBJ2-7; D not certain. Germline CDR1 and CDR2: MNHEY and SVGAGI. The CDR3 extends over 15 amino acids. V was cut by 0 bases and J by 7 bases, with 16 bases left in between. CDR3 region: CASSYSSGLGIEQYF. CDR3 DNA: TGTGCCAGCAGTTACTCGAGTGGCCTGGGAATAGAGCAGTACTTC.

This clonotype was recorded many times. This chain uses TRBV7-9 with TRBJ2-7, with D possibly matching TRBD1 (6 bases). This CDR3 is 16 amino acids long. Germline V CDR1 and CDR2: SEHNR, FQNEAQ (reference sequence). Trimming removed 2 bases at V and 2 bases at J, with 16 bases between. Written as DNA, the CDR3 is TGTGCCAGCAGCTTAACAACAGGGAATACCCCCTACGAGCAGTACTTC. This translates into CASSLTTGNTPYEQYF.

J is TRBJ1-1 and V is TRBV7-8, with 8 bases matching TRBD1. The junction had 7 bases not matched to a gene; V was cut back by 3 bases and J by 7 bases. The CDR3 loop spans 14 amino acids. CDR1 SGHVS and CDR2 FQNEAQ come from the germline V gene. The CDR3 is CASSLSNRGNEAFF. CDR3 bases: TGTGCCAGCAGCTTGTCCAACAGGGGGAATGAAGCTTTCTTT.

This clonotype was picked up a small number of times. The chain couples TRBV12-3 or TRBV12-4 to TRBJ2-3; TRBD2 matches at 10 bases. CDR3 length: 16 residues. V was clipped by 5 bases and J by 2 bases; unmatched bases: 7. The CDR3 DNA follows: TGTGCCAGCAGTCCCACGAGCGGGAGGGTCACAGATACGCAGTATTTT. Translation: CASSPTSGRVTDTQYF.

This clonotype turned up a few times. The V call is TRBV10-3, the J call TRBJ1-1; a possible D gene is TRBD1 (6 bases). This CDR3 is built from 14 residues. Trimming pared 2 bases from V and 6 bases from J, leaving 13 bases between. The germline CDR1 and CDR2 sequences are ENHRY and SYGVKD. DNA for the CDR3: TGTGCCATCAGTGAGGGCCAGGGGAGGCCTGAAGCTTTCTTT. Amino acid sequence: CAISEGQGRPEAFF.

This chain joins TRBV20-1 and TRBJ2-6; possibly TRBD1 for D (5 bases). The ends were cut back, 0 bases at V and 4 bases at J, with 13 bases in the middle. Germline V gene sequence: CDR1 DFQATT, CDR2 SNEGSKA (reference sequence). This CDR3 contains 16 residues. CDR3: CSARDLDSAGANVLTF. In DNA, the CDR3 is TGCAGTGCTAGAGACCTCGACAGCGCCGGGGCCAACGTCCTGACTTTC.

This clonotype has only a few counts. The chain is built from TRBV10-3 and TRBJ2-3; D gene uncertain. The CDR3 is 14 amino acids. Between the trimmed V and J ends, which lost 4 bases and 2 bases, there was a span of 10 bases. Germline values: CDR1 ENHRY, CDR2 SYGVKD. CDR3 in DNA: TGTGCCATCAGTGGGACGGGTGTCACAGATACGCAGTATTTT. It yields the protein CAISGTGVTDTQYF.

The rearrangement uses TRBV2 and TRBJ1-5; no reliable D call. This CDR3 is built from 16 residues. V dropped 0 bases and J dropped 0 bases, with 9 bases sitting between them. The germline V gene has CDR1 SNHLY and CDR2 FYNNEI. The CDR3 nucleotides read TGTGCCAGCAGTGAAGCCGTGGCTTATAGCAATCAGCCCCAGCATTTT. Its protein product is CASSEAVAYSNQPQHF.

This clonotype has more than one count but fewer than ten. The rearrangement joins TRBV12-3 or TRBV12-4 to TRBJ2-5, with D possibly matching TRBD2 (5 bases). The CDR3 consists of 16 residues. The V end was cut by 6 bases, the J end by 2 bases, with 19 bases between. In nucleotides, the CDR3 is TGTGCCAGCAGCCTTCCCCTCAGCGGTTTGCAAGAGACCCAGTACTTC. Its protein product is CASSLPLSGLQETQYF.

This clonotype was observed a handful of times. This CDR3 reads CASGLHSNQPQHF. The CDR3 DNA reads as TGTGCCAGCGGGTTACATAGCAATCAGCCCCAGCATTTT. J is TRBJ1-5 and V is TRBV12-3 or TRBV12-4; no firm D call. V gave up 8 bases and J gave up 0 bases, with 8 bases separating them. The CDR3 has 13 amino acids.

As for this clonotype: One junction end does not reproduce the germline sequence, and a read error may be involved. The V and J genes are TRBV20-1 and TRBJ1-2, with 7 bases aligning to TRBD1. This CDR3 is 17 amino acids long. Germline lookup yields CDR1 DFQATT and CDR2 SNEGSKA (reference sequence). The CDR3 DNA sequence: TGCAGTGCTGGGGACAGCCTAACTATGGCTATTGGTGATGGCCACACCTTC. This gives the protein CSAGDSLTMAIGDGHTF.

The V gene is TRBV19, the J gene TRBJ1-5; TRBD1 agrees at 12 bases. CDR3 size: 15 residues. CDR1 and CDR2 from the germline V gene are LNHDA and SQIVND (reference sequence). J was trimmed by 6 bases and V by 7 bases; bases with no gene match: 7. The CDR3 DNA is TGTGCCAGTACCTTTGGGGACAGGGGGCTTCAGCCCCAGCATTTT. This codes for CASTFGDRGLQPQHF.

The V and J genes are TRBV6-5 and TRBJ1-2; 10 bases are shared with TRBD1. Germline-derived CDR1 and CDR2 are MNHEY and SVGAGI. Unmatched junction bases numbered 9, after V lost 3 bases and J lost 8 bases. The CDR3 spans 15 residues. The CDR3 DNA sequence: TGTGCCAGCAGTTATCGGGACAGGGGCGCAGAGGGCTACACCTTC. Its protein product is CASSYRDRGAEGYTF.

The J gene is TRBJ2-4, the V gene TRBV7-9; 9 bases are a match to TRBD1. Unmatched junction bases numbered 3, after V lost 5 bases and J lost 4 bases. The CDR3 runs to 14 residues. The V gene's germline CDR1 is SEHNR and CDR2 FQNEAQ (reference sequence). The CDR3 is CASSPGTGKNIQYF. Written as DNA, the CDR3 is TGTGCCAGCAGCCCCGGGACAGGGAAAAACATTCAGTACTTC.

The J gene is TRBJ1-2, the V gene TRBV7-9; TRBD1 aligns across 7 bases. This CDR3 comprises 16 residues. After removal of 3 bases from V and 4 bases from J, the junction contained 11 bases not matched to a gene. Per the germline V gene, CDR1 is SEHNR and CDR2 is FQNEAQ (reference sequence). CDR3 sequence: CASSFDGGTASYGYTF. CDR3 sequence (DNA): TGTGCCAGCAGCTTCGACGGGGGGACAGCCTCCTATGGCTACACCTTC.

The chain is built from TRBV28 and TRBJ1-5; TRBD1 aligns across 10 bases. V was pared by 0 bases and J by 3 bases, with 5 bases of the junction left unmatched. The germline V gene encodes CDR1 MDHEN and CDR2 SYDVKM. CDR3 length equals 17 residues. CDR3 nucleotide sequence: TGTGCCAGCAGTTTATGGGGGGGACAGGGGAACAATCAGCCCCAGCATTTT. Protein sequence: CASSLWGGQGNNQPQHF.